These T cell receptor beta chains were read from a single sample in a study of cytomegalovirus exposure and HLA in healthy donors. The repertoire was sequenced with immunoSEQ multiplex PCR; TCRdb's copy has only in-frame clones and lacks some. In the table there are 150,000 to 180,000 clones, roughly 82% of which are singletons. Sequencing was performed on PBMCs. Receptors originate from a woman between 45 and 60 years old in good health and CMV-seropositive. Both conserved end residues are part of each CDR3. D genes are given only for firm matches. Some rows mark clone size as missing; the rest say once, few, many or name a class of expanded clone.

j_gene: TRBJ2-1
abundance: NA
v_gene: TRBV4-1
d_gene: NA
CDR3aa: CASSSGYNEQFF
CDR3nt: TGCGCCAGCAGTAGCGGATACAATGAGCAGTTCTTC

j_gene: TRBJ2-2
abundance: few
v_gene: TRBV30
d_gene: NA
CDR3aa: CAFRRGPTGELFF
CDR3nt: TGTGCCTTCCGGCGGGGCCCCACCGGGGAGCTGTTTTTT

j_gene: TRBJ2-3
abundance: NA
v_gene: TRBV13
d_gene: TRBD1
CDR3aa: CAITDRGLDTQYF
CDR3nt: TGTGCCATTACGGACAGGGGGCTTGATACGCAGTATTTT

j_gene: TRBJ1-3
abundance: NA
v_gene: TRBV13
d_gene: NA
CDR3aa: CASSLGASSGNTIYF
CDR3nt: TGTGCCAGCAGCCTGGGGGCCAGCTCTGGAAACACCATATATTTT

j_gene: TRBJ1-1
abundance: NA
v_gene: TRBV10-3
d_gene: TRBD1
CDR3aa: CAIRQGARDTEAFF
CDR3nt: TGTGCCATCAGACAGGGGGCGAGGGACACTGAAGCTTTCTTT

j_gene: TRBJ2-7
abundance: few
v_gene: TRBV29-1
d_gene: NA
CDR3aa: CSVVVRNYEQYF
CDR3nt: TGCAGCGTTGTGGTCAGGAACTACGAGCAGTACTTC

j_gene: TRBJ2-1
abundance: NA
v_gene: TRBV7-9
d_gene: NA
CDR3aa: CSSSHMWASYNEQFF
CDR3nt: TGTTCCAGCAGCCACATGTGGGCCTCCTACAATGAGCAGTTCTTC

j_gene: TRBJ2-1
abundance: NA
v_gene: TRBV4-1
d_gene: TRBD1
CDR3aa: CASSQNPPGQGRGEQFF
CDR3nt: TGCGCCAGCAGCCAAAACCCTCCCGGACAGGGGAGGGGTGAGCAGTTCTTC

j_gene: TRBJ1-2
abundance: NA
v_gene: TRBV18
d_gene: TRBD1
CDR3aa: CASSPEWGQGEGGYTF
CDR3nt: TGTGCCAGCTCACCTGAATGGGGTCAGGGGGAAGGCGGCTACACCTTC

j_gene: TRBJ2-3
abundance: NA
v_gene: TRBV30
d_gene: NA
CDR3aa: CAWSDSLGTDTQYF
CDR3nt: TGTGCCTGGAGTGACTCGCTAGGCACAGATACGCAGTATTTT

j_gene: TRBJ2-7
abundance: once
v_gene: TRBV4-1
d_gene: TRBD2
CDR3aa: CASSREGLALDEQYF
CDR3nt: TGCGCCAGCAGCCGGGAGGGACTAGCCTTGGACGAGCAGTACTTC

j_gene: TRBJ2-3
abundance: NA
v_gene: TRBV14
d_gene: NA
CDR3aa: CASSQDVFTDTQYF
CDR3nt: TGTGCCAGCAGCCAAGATGTCTTCACAGATACGCAGTATTTT

j_gene: TRBJ1-2
abundance: few
v_gene: TRBV4-1
d_gene: NA
CDR3aa: CASSQDGPYGYTF
CDR3nt: TGCGCCAGCAGCCAAGATGGGCCTTATGGCTACACCTTC

j_gene: TRBJ1-2
abundance: NA
v_gene: TRBV29-1
d_gene: TRBD1
CDR3aa: CSVEGQGAKHYGYTF
CDR3nt: TGCAGCGTTGAAGGGCAGGGGGCAAAGCACTATGGCTACACCTTC

j_gene: TRBJ1-1
abundance: NA
v_gene: TRBV11-2
d_gene: NA
CDR3aa: CASSSQVYTEAFF
CDR3nt: TGTGCCAGCAGCTCTCAGGTGTACACTGAAGCTTTCTTT

j_gene: TRBJ1-2
abundance: NA
v_gene: TRBV20-1
d_gene: TRBD1
CDR3aa: CRPAGGNGYTF
CDR3nt: TGCAGGCCTGCAGGGGGCAATGGCTACACCTTC

j_gene: TRBJ2-3
abundance: NA
v_gene: TRBV9
d_gene: NA
CDR3aa: CASSVAGGTSTDTQYF
CDR3nt: TGTGCCAGCAGCGTAGCTGGGGGGACGAGCACAGATACGCAGTATTTT

j_gene: TRBJ2-7
abundance: few
v_gene: TRBV7-9
d_gene: NA
CDR3aa: CASSLALGDYEQYF
CDR3nt: TGTGCCAGCAGCTTAGCGCTAGGTGACTACGAGCAGTACTTC

j_gene: TRBJ1-2
abundance: NA
v_gene: TRBV27
d_gene: NA
CDR3aa: CASTLQGGSRSYTF
CDR3nt: TGTGCCAGCACTCTACAGGGTGGGAGTCGGAGCTACACCTTC

j_gene: TRBJ1-1
abundance: few
v_gene: TRBV4-2
d_gene: TRBD1
CDR3aa: CASSQGQGARVEAFF
CDR3nt: TGTGCCAGCAGCCAAGGGCAGGGGGCGCGGGTTGAAGCTTTCTTT

j_gene: TRBJ2-5
abundance: once
v_gene: TRBV18
d_gene: NA
CDR3aa: CASSPTTAMKEQYF
CDR3nt: TGTGCCAGCTCTCCTACGACAGCGATGAAGGAGCAGTACTTC

j_gene: TRBJ2-7
abundance: NA
v_gene: TRBV27
d_gene: TRBD2
CDR3aa: CASGGRTSGGPFYF
CDR3nt: TGTGCCAGCGGAGGGAGGACTAGCGGGGGGCCCTTCTACTTC

j_gene: TRBJ2-5
abundance: NA
v_gene: TRBV2
d_gene: NA
CDR3aa: CASSGSETAQETQYF
CDR3nt: TGTGCCAGCAGTGGGTCCGAGACAGCTCAAGAGACCCAGTACTTC

j_gene: TRBJ2-1
abundance: NA
v_gene: TRBV7-9
d_gene: NA
CDR3aa: CASRSPGGLNNEQFF
CDR3nt: TGTGCCAGCAGATCACCGGGGGGCCTCAACAATGAGCAGTTCTTC

j_gene: TRBJ2-4
abundance: NA
v_gene: TRBV2
d_gene: TRBD2
CDR3aa: CASSERGGGPYIQYF
CDR3nt: TGTGCCAGCAGTGAACGAGGCGGGGGGCCGTACATTCAGTACTTC

j_gene: TRBJ1-5
abundance: once
v_gene: TRBV28
d_gene: NA
CDR3aa: CASKIGVRQPQHF
CDR3nt: TGTGCCAGCAAGATCGGAGTTAGACAGCCCCAGCATTTT

j_gene: TRBJ1-5
abundance: NA
v_gene: TRBV28
d_gene: NA
CDR3aa: CASSPDRQARNQPQHF
CDR3nt: TGTGCCAGCAGCCCTGATCGACAGGCCCGCAATCAGCCCCAGCATTTT

j_gene: TRBJ2-1
abundance: NA
v_gene: TRBV9
d_gene: NA
CDR3aa: CASSASGRGTGWEQFF
CDR3nt: TGTGCCAGCAGCGCCTCCGGACGGGGTACCGGCTGGGAGCAGTTCTTC

j_gene: TRBJ1-4
abundance: NA
v_gene: TRBV7-9
d_gene: NA
CDR3aa: CASSTTAGSTNEKLFF
CDR3nt: TGTGCCAGCAGCACAACCGCGGGGAGTACTAATGAAAAACTGTTTTTT

j_gene: TRBJ1-5
abundance: NA
v_gene: TRBV7-9
d_gene: NA
CDR3aa: CASSLGSGNQPQHF
CDR3nt: TGTGCCAGCAGCTTGGGCAGTGGCAATCAGCCCCAGCATTTT

j_gene: TRBJ2-2
abundance: NA
v_gene: TRBV7-9
d_gene: TRBD1
CDR3aa: CASAWTGSTGELFF
CDR3nt: TGTGCCAGCGCATGGACAGGGAGCACCGGGGAGCTGTTTTTT

j_gene: TRBJ1-1
abundance: NA
v_gene: TRBV2
d_gene: TRBD1
CDR3aa: CASRTGGNTEAFF
CDR3nt: TGTGCCAGCAGGACAGGGGGGAACACTGAAGCTTTCTTT

j_gene: TRBJ2-2
abundance: NA
v_gene: TRBV27
d_gene: TRBD1
CDR3aa: CASSPGTDNTGELFF
CDR3nt: TGTGCCAGCAGTCCCGGGACAGACAACACCGGGGAGCTGTTTTTT

j_gene: TRBJ2-3
abundance: few
v_gene: TRBV4-2
d_gene: TRBD2
CDR3aa: CASSPGTSGGADTQYF
CDR3nt: TGTGCCAGCAGCCCCGGGACTAGCGGGGGGGCAGATACGCAGTATTTT

j_gene: TRBJ2-1
abundance: NA
v_gene: TRBV7-2
d_gene: NA
CDR3aa: CASSFSGEQFF
CDR3nt: TGTGCCAGCAGCTTCTCGGGTGAGCAGTTCTTC

j_gene: TRBJ1-6
abundance: few
v_gene: TRBV5-1
d_gene: NA
CDR3aa: CASSDGGSGGRSPLHF
CDR3nt: TGCGCCAGCAGCGACGGGGGGTCGGGGGGCAGGTCACCCCTCCACTTT